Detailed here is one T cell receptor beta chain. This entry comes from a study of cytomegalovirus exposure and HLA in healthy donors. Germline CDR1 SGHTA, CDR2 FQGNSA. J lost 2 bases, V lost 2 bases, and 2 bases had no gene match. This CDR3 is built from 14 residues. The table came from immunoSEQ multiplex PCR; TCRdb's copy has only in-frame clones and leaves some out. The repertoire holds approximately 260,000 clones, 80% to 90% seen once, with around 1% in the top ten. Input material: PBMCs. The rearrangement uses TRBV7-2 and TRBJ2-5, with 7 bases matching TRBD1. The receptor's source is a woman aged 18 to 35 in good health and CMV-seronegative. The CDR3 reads CASSLMGQQETQYF. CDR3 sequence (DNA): TGTGCCAGCAGCTTAATGGGACAGCAAGAGACCCAGTACTTC.